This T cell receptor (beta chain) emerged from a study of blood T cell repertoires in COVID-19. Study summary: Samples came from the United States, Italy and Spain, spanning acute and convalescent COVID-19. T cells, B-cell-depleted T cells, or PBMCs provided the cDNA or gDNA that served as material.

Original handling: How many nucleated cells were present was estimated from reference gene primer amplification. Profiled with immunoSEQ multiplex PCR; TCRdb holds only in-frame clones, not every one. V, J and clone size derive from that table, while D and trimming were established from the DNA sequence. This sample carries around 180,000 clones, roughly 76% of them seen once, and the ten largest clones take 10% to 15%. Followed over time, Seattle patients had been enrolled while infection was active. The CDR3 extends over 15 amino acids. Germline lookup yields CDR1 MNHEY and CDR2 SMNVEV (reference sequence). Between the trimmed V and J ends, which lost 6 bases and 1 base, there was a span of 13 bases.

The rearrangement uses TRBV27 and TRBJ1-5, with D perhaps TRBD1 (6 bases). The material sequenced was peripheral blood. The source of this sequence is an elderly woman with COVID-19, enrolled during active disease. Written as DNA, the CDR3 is TGTGCCAGCAGCCGGGACACCCTGAGCAATCAGCCCCAGCATTTT. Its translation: CASSRDTLSNQPQHF.